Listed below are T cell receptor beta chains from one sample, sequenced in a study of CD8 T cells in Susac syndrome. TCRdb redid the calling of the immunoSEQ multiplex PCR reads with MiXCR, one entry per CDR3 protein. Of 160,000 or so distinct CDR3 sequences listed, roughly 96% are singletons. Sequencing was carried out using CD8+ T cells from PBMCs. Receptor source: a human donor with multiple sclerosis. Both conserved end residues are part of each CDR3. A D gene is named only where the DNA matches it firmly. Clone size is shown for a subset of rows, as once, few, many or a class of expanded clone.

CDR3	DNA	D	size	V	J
CASSLLRGPLSYEQYF	TGTGCCAGCAGTTTATTGCGAGGGCCGCTCTCCTACGAGCAGTACTTC	-	-	TRBV27	TRBJ2-7
CSVKTSGLYEQYF	TGCAGCGTTAAGACTAGCGGCCTCTACGAGCAGTACTTC	TRBD2	-	TRBV29-1	TRBJ2-7
CSAEKYTSGSYNEQFF	TGCAGTGCGGAAAAGTACACTAGCGGGAGTTACAATGAGCAGTTCTTC	TRBD2	-	TRBV20-1	TRBJ2-1
CSAPSRASPNTGELFF	TGCAGTGCTCCTAGCAGGGCTAGCCCGAACACCGGGGAGCTGTTTTTT	-	once	TRBV20-1	TRBJ2-2
CASSTRTGTRAPQETQYF	TGTGCCAGCAGCACCCGGACCGGGACCAGGGCCCCCCAAGAGACCCAGTACTTC	-	-	TRBV7-9	TRBJ2-5
CASSLGRTGQYF	TGTGCCAGCAGCTTAGGAAGGACCGGCCAGTACTTC	-	-	TRBV5-6	TRBJ2-5
CASSQRGTGNNEQFF	TGCGCCAGCAGCCAACGAGGGACAGGGAACAATGAGCAGTTCTTC	TRBD1	-	TRBV4-1	TRBJ2-1
CATSRGTGSDTQYF	TGTGCCACCAGCAGAGGGACAGGATCAGATACGCAGTATTTT	TRBD1	-	TRBV15	TRBJ2-3
CSVLDGSNQPQHF	TGCAGCGTGTTGGACGGTAGCAATCAGCCCCAGCATTTT	-	once	TRBV29-1	TRBJ1-5
CASSTSPGQITDTQYF	TGTGCCAGCAGCACGAGCCCGGGACAGATCACAGATACGCAGTATTTT	TRBD1	-	TRBV5-4	TRBJ2-3
CSVEVRQGEAFF	TGCAGCGTTGAAGTAAGGCAGGGGGAAGCTTTCTTT	-	-	TRBV29-1	TRBJ1-1
CSARPPTSVLETQYF	TGCAGTGCTAGACCACCGACTAGCGTATTAGAGACCCAGTACTTC	TRBD2	-	TRBV20-1	TRBJ2-5
CASSKLTSGSGEQYF	TGCGCCAGCAGCAAACTGACTAGCGGGAGCGGCGAGCAGTACTTC	TRBD2	-	TRBV5-1	TRBJ2-7
CSARGIQSSGANVLTF	TGCAGTGCCCGAGGCATCCAGAGCTCTGGGGCCAACGTCCTGACTTTC	-	-	TRBV20-1	TRBJ2-6
CASSHQPGQGTYEQYF	TGTGCCAGCAGCCATCAACCGGGACAGGGAACCTACGAGCAGTACTTC	TRBD1	-	TRBV5-4	TRBJ2-7
CASSEAGVLDNEQFF	TGTGCCAGCAGCGAAGCGGGAGTTCTCGACAATGAGCAGTTCTTC	TRBD2	-	TRBV9	TRBJ2-1
CASSNRYQLGEQFF	TGTGCCAGTAGTAATAGGTACCAACTGGGTGAGCAGTTCTTC	-	-	TRBV19	TRBJ2-1
CATSRDGGAAFF	TGTGCCACCAGCAGAGATGGTGGCGCAGCTTTCTTT	-	-	TRBV15	TRBJ1-1
CSARGLAGVINEQFF	TGCAGTGCTAGAGGACTAGCGGGAGTTATCAATGAGCAGTTCTTC	TRBD2	-	TRBV20-1	TRBJ2-1
CASSQSGGIGLINQPQHF	TGCGCCAGCAGTCAATCGGGGGGGATTGGTCTTATCAATCAGCCCCAGCATTTT	-	-	TRBV23-1	TRBJ1-5
CSVDKSDTEAFF	TGCAGCGTGGACAAATCGGACACTGAAGCTTTCTTT	-	-	TRBV29-1	TRBJ1-1
CASSLAPESGELFF	TGTGCCAGCAGCTTAGCGCCTGAGTCCGGGGAGCTGTTTTTT	-	-	TRBV7-9	TRBJ2-2
CASSPPGAEQYF	TGTGCCAGCAGCCCCCCGGGGGCCGAGCAGTACTTC	-	-	TRBV7-2	TRBJ2-7
CASSQAGMSSYEQYF	TGTGCCAGCAGCCAGGCGGGTATGAGCTCCTACGAGCAGTACTTC	-	-	TRBV28	TRBJ2-7
CASSHVEYEQYF	TGCGCCAGCAGCCACGTTGAATACGAGCAGTACTTC	-	-	TRBV4-1	TRBJ2-7
CASSPRTGGTAGGANVLTF	TGTGCCAGCAGTCCCCGGACAGGGGGCACGGCGGGTGGGGCCAACGTCCTGACTTTC	TRBD1	-	TRBV27	TRBJ2-6
CSARDLSTEAFF	TGCAGTGCTAGAGATCTTAGTACTGAAGCTTTCTTT	-	-	TRBV20-1	TRBJ1-1
CASSLYGQGTDTQYF	TGTGCCAGCAGCTTGTATGGCCAGGGGACAGATACGCAGTATTTT	-	-	TRBV5-4	TRBJ2-3
CASSHRGIYSYEQYF	TGTGCCAGCAGCCACCGCGGGATTTACTCCTACGAGCAGTACTTC	-	-	TRBV3-1	TRBJ2-7
CASRLTPGTPNTEAFF	TGTGCCAGCAGACTCACACCCGGGACACCGAACACTGAAGCTTTCTTT	-	once	TRBV5-6	TRBJ1-1
CASSQTRVPGGYTF	TGTGCCAGCAGCCAGACGCGGGTGCCGGGAGGCTACACCTTC	-	once	TRBV3-1	TRBJ1-2